The source of this T cell receptor (beta chain) is a study of healthy donors' naive CD4 and CD8 T cells. TCR libraries were built from about 500 ng of total RNA by linear amplification. TCRdb fed the reads into MiXCR, producing one record per CDR3 protein. The sample holds around 200,000 distinct CDR3 sequences, about 76% seen once. Trimming cost V 0 bases and J 2 bases; bases outside gene matches: 7. Germline V gene data show CDR1 as SGHTS and CDR2 as YDEGEE. The CDR3 runs to 18 residues. The sequence was collected from a pool of human donors in good health; the sample pools cells from several healthy donors. The chain couples TRBV5-8 to TRBJ2-6; 8 bases fit TRBD1. The sample comprised naive CD4+ and CD8+ T cells sorted from blood, pooled from several donors. CDR3 sequence: CASSLVQGAPAGANVLTF. CDR3 in DNA: TGTGCCAGCAGCTTGGTCCAGGGGGCGCCAGCTGGGGCCAACGTCCTGACTTTC.